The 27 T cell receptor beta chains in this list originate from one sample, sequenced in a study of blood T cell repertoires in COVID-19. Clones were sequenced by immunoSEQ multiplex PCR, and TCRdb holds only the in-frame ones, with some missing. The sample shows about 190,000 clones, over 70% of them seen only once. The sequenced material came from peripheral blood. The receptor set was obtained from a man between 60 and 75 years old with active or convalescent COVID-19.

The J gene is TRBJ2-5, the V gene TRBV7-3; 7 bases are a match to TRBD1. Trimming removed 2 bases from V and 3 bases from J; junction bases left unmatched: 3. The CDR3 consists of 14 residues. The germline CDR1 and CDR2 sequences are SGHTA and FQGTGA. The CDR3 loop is CASSLPGTEETQYF. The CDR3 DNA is TGTGCCAGCAGCTTACCCGGGACAGAAGAGACCCAGTACTTC.

The CDR3 region is CATSGTSGSSAPYEQYF. In nucleotides, the CDR3 is TGTGCCACCAGCGGGACTAGCGGGAGCTCAGCGCCCTACGAGCAGTACTTC. This chain links TRBV24-1 with TRBJ2-7; TRBD2 matches 14 bases. The CDR3 runs to 17 residues. Looked up from germline, CDR1 is KGHDR and CDR2 is SFDVKD. J gave up 2 bases and V 7 bases, and 9 bases lay outside the gene matches.

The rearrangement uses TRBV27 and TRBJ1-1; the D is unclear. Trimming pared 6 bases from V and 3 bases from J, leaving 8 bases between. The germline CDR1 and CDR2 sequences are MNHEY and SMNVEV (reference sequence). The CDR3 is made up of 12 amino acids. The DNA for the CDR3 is TGTGCCAGCAGCACTAAGGACACTGAAGCTTTCTTT. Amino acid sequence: CASSTKDTEAFF.

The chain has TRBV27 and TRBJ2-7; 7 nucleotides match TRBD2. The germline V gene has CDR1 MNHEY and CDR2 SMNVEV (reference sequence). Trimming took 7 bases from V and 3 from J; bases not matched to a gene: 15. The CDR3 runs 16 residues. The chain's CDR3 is CASTPNGGFGYYEQYF. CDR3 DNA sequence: TGTGCCAGCACCCCGAACGGGGGGTTTGGGTACTACGAGCAGTACTTC.

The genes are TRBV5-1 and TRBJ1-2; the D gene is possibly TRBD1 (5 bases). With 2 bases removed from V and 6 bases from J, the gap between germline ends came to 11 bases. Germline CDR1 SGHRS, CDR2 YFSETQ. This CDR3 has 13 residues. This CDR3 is CASSLGVFDGYTF. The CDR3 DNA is TGCGCCAGCAGCTTAGGGGTCTTCGATGGCTACACCTTC.

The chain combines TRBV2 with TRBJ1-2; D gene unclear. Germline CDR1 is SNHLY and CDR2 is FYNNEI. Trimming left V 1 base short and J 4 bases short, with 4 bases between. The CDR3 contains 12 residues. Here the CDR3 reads CASSEGLYGYTF. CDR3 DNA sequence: TGTGCCAGCAGTGAAGGGCTCTATGGCTACACCTTC.

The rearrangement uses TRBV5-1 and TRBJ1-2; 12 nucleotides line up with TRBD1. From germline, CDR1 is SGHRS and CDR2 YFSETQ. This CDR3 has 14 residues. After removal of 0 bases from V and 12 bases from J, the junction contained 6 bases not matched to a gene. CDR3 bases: TGCGCCAGCAGCTTGGTCGGGACAGGGGGCTTTCACACCTTC. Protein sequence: CASSLVGTGGFHTF.

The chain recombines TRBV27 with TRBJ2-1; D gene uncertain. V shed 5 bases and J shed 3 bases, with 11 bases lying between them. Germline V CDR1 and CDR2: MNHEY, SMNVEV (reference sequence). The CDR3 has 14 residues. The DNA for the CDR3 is TGTGCCAGCAGTGTAATAGAGAGCTACAATGAGCAGTTCTTC. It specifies CASSVIESYNEQFF.

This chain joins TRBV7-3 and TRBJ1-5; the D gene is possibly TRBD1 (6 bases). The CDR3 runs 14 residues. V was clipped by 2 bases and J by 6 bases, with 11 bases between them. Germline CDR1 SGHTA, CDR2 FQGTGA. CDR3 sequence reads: CASSLSGAGQPQHF. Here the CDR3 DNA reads TGTGCCAGCAGCTTATCAGGGGCGGGTCAGCCCCAGCATTTT.

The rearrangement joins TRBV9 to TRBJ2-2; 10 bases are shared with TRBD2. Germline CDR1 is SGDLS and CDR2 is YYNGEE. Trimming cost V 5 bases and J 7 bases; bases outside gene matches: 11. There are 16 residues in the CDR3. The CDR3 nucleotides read TGTGCCAGCAGAGAAACCGGGACTAGCGTGGGCGGGGAGCTGTTTTTT. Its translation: CASRETGTSVGGELFF.

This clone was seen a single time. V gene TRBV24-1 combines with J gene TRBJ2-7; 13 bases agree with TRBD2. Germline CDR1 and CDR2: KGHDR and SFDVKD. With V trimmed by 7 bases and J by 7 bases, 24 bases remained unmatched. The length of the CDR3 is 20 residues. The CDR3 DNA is TGTGCCACCAGGGAGCACAGGGGTCCCCCCACTAGCGGGAGGGCCTTGGAGCAGTACTTC. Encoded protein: CATREHRGPPTSGRALEQYF.

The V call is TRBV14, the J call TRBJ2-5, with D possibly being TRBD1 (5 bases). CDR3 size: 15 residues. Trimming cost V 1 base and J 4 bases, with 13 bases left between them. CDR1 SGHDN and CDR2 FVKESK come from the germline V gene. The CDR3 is CASSQVGQYGETQYF. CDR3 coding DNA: TGTGCCAGCAGCCAAGTGGGGCAGTATGGAGAGACCCAGTACTTC.

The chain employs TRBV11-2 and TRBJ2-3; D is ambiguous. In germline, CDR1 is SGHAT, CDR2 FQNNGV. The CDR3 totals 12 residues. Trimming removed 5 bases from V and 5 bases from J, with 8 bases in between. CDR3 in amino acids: CASSPPVDTQYF. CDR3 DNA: TGTGCCAGCAGCCCTCCGGTAGATACGCAGTATTTT. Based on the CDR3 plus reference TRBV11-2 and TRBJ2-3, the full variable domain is EAGVAQSPRYKIIEKRQSVAFWCNPISGHATLYWYQQILGQGPKLLIQFQNNGVVDDSQLPKDRFSAERLKGVDSTLKIQPAKLEDSAVYLCASSPPVDTQYFGPGTRLTVL.

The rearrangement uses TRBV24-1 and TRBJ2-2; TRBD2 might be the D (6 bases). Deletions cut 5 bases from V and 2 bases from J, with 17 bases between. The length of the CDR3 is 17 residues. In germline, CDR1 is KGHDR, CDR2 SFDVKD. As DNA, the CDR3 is TGTGCCACCAGTGCGGCCAAACTAGCCCTAAACACCGGGGAGCTGTTTTTT. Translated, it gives CATSAAKLALNTGELFF.

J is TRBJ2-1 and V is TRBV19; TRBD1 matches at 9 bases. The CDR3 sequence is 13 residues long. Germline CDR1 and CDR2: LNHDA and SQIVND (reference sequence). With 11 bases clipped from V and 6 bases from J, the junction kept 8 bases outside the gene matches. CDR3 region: CAASQGQGNEQFF. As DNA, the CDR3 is TGTGCCGCTTCACAGGGACAGGGCAATGAGCAGTTCTTC.

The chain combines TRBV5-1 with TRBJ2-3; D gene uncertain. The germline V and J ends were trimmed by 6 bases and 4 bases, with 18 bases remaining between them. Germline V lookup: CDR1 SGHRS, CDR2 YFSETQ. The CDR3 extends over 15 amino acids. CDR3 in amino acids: CASTLIDTKPDTQYF. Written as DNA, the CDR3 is TGCGCCAGCACATTAATCGACACAAAGCCAGATACGCAGTATTTT.

The CDR3 DNA reads as TGTGCCAGCTCACGGGGCGGGAGATATACTTCATACGAGCAGTACTTC. Translation gives CASSRGGRYTSYEQYF. This rearrangement joins TRBV18 to TRBJ2-7, with 7 bases that match TRBD2. V dropped 4 bases and J dropped 4; count of bases not matched to a gene: 13. The CDR3 spans 16 residues. Germline V gene lookup returns CDR1 KGHSH and CDR2 LQKENI.

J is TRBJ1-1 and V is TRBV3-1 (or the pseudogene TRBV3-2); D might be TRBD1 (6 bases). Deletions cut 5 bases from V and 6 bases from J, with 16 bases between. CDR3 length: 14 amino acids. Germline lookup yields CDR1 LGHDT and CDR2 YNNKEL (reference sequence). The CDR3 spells CASSGRAGAAEAFF. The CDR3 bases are TGTGCCAGCAGCGGGAGGGCGGGGGCGGCTGAAGCTTTCTTT.

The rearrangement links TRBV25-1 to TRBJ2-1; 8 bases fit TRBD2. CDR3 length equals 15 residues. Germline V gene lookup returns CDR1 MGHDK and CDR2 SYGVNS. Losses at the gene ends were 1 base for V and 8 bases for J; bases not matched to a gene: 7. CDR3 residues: CASSESGRAFDEQFF. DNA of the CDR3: TGTGCCAGCAGTGAATCCGGGAGGGCCTTCGATGAGCAGTTCTTC. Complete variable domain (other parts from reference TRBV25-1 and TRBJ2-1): EADIYQTPRYLVIGTGKKITLECSQTMGHDKMYWYQQDPGMELHLIHYSYGVNSTEKGDLSSESTVSRIRTEHFPLTLESARPSHTSQYLCASSESGRAFDEQFFGPGTRLTVL.

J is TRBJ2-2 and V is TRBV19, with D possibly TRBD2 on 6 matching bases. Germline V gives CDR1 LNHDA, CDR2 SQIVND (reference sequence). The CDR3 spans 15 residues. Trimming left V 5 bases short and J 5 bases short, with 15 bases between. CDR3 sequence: CASSPLWGGTGELFF. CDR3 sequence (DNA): TGTGCCAGTAGTCCTTTGTGGGGAGGTACCGGGGAGCTGTTTTTT. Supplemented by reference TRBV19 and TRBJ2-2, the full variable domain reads DGGITQSPKYLFRKEGQNVTLSCEQNLNHDAMYWYRQDPGQGLRLIYYSQIVNDFQKGDIAEGYSVSREKKESFPLTVTSAQKNPTAFYLCASSPLWGGTGELFFGEGSRLTVL.

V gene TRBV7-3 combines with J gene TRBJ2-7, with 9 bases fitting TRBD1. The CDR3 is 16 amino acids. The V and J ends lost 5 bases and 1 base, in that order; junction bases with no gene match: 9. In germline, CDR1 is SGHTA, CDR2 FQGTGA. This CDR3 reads CASSPAGTGPSYEQYF. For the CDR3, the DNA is TGTGCCAGCAGCCCAGCCGGGACAGGGCCTTCCTACGAGCAGTACTTC.

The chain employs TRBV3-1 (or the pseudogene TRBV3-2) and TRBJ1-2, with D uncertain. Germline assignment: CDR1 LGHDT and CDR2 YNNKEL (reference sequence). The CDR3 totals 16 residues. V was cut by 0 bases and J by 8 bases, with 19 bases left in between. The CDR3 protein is CASSQDPVGSNQGYTF. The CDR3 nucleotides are TGTGCCAGCAGCCAAGACCCCGTCGGGTCTAATCAGGGCTACACCTTC.

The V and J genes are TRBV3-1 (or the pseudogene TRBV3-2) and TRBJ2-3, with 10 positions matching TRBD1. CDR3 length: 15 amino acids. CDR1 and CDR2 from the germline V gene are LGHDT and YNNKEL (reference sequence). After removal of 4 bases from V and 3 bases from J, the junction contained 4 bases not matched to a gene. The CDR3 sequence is CASSRGTGETDTQYF. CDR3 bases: TGTGCCAGCAGCCGCGGGACAGGGGAGACAGATACGCAGTATTTT.

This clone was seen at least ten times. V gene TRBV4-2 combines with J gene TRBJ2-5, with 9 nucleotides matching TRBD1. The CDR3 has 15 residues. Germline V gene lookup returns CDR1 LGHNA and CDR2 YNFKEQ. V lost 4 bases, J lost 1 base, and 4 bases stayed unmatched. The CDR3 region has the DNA TGTGCCAGCAGCCCCCTGGACAGGGGCCAAGAGACCCAGTACTTC. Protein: CASSPLDRGQETQYF.

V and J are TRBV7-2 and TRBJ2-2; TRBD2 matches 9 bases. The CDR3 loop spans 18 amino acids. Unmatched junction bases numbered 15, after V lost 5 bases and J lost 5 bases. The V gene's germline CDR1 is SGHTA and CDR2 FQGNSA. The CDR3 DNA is TGTGCCAGCAGCCCCCAGGGGGTGGCGGGAGGGATTACCGGGGAGCTGTTTTTT. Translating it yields CASSPQGVAGGITGELFF.

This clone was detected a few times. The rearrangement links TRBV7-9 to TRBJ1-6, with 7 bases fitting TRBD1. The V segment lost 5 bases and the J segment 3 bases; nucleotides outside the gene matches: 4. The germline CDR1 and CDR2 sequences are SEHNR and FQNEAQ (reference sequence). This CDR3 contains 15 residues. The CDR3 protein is CASSPAGGYNSPLHF. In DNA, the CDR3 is TGTGCCAGCAGCCCCGCAGGGGGCTATAATTCACCCCTCCACTTT.

The CDR3 region is CASSPRGKGELFF. The DNA of the CDR3 is TGTGCCAGCAGTCCCCGAGGCAAAGGGGAGCTGTTTTTT. The chain joins TRBV12-3 or TRBV12-4 to TRBJ2-2, with D unresolved. The CDR3 has 13 amino acids. V was trimmed by 5 bases and J by 8 bases, leaving 12 bases between them.